The 5 T cell receptor beta chains presented below share a single source sample, sequenced in a study of T cell repertoires in cytomegalovirus infection. TCRdb analysed the reads with MiXCR anew, one entry per CDR3 protein. The profile shows around 260,000 distinct CDR3 sequences, roughly 25% of them singletons. The sample taken for sequencing was PBMCs. Every receptor here comes from a human donor in good health (CMV status not recorded). Some clones in this sample may be carry-over from other donors' samples.

The chain recombines TRBV7-3 with TRBJ2-7; a weak D match, TRBD1 (6 bases). Germline V gene lookup returns CDR1 SGHTA and CDR2 FQGTGA. Trimming left V 5 bases short and J 1 base short, with 9 bases between. The CDR3 length is 13 residues. The chain's CDR3 is CASSRDKSYEQYF. In nucleotides, the CDR3 is TGTGCCAGCAGCCGGGACAAATCCTACGAGCAGTACTTC. The whole variable domain, remainder taken from reference TRBV7-3 and TRBJ2-7, is GAGVSQTPSNKVTEKGKYVELRCDPISGHTALYWYRQSLGQGPEFLIYFQGTGAADDSGLPNDRFFAVRPEGSVSTLKIQRTERGDSAVYLCASSRDKSYEQYFGPGTRLTVT.

The CDR3 region is CASSSGTSGNRYF. The CDR3 nucleotides are TGTGCCAGCAGCTCCGGGACTAGCGGGAATCGTTACTTC. The rearrangement links TRBV7-8 to TRBJ2-7; 13 bases map to TRBD2. This CDR3 spans 13 amino acids. The trim removed 4 bases at V and 13 bases at J, leaving 7 bases unmatched. Germline CDR1 and CDR2: SGHVS and FQNEAQ. Full variable domain (remainder filled in from reference TRBV7-8 and TRBJ2-7): GAGVSQSPRYKVAKRGQDVALRCDPISGHVSLFWYQQALGQGPEFLTYFQNEAQLDKSGLPSDRFFAERPEGSVSTLKIQRTQQEDSAVYLCASSSGTSGNRYFGPGTRLTVT.

This clonotype showed up just a few times. The rearrangement links TRBV7-2 to TRBJ2-5; tentative D call: TRBD1 (5 bases). This CDR3 is 15 amino acids long. Trimming pared 0 bases from V and 5 bases from J, leaving 13 bases between. CDR1 and CDR2 (germline): SGHTA, FQGNSA. The CDR3 spells CASSLAPGIGETQYF. CDR3 coding DNA: TGTGCCAGCAGCTTAGCGCCAGGGATAGGGGAGACCCAGTACTTC.

This clonotype was counted between two and nine times. The V call is TRBV10-3, the J call TRBJ2-4, with TRBD1 matching 8 bases. With 0 bases clipped from V and 1 base from J, the junction kept 8 bases outside the gene matches. The CDR3 sequence is 18 residues long. Germline CDR1 is ENHRY and CDR2 is SYGVKD. CDR3 bases: TGTGCCATCAGTGAGTCGCCGATGACAGGGGAGGCCAAAAACATTCAGTACTTC. Its translation: CAISESPMTGEAKNIQYF.

Ten or more counts support this clonotype. The chain employs TRBV7-8 and TRBJ2-3; D is unclear. This CDR3 contains 15 residues. Trimming cost V 2 bases and J 0 bases, with 9 bases left between them. In germline, CDR1 is SGHVS, CDR2 FQNEAQ. CDR3 sequence: CASSLMSRSTDTQYF. As DNA, the CDR3 is TGTGCCAGCAGCTTAATGTCCCGGAGCACAGATACGCAGTATTTT.